This T cell receptor (beta chain) originates from a study of blood T cells in healthy people across ages. There are 15 residues in the CDR3. Trimming shortened V by 5 bases and J by 5 bases, and 17 bases separated the two germline ends. The V gene's germline CDR1 is SGHDN and CDR2 FVKESK. Of note for this clonotype: Its antigen is currently unknown.

Together with a sample-barcoded 5' primer, a J-beta primer mix was included in a second PCR lasting roughly 6 to 12 cycles. Researchers report that a template-switch adaptor with 12 random nucleotides tagged each cDNA molecule. TCRdb reanalysed the 5' RACE reads using MiXCR and keeps one entry per CDR3 protein. The table records hundreds of thousands of distinct CDR3 sequences, around three fifths of them present only once. Findings and limits, study-wide: There was a strong correlation between TCR beta diversity and naive T cell percentage. Long-lived donors carried more naive CD4+ cells and greater diversity than aged donors.

The chain couples TRBV14 to TRBJ2-3; D perhaps matches TRBD1 (6 bases). The specimen was blood. This receptor was taken from a man aged 35-49 years in good health. DNA of the CDR3: TGTGCCAGCAGCTCGGGGCAGGGGCCTAGAGATACGCAGTATTTT. It translates to CASSSGQGPRDTQYF.